What follows describes a single T cell receptor beta chain. These data belong to a study of T cell responses to AZD1222 COVID-19 vaccine. Profiling relied on immunoSEQ multiplex PCR, and the TCRdb table lists in-frame clones only, not all of them. The profile shows some 56,000 clones, about 91% of them singletons. The CDR3 consists of 16 residues. V gave up 4 bases and J gave up 2 bases; unmatched junction bases: 8. CDR1 and CDR2 (germline): SGDLS, YYNGEE. Here the sequenced sample was peripheral blood, taken 28 days after the second AZD1222 dose. The TCR comes from an adult who received the AZD1222 COVID-19 vaccine. The chain combines TRBV9 with TRBJ2-3; 9 bases map to TRBD2. CDR3 sequence: CASSPRLAADTDTQYF. In nucleotides, the CDR3 is TGTGCCAGCAGCCCCCGACTAGCGGCCGACACAGATACGCAGTATTTT.